This T cell receptor beta chain was sequenced in a study of T cells after yellow fever vaccination. As for the study in general: Low-cell-number fractions underwent preparation using SMART-Seq v4 Ultra Low Input.

Study-wide findings and caveats: Detected again after the booster were most primary-vaccination clones, at 96% CD4 and about 90% CD8.

This clonotype showed up many times. The antigen is unknown. Via MiXCR, TCRdb re-called the 5' RACE reads, giving one row per CDR3 protein. Among under 250,000 distinct CDR3 sequences listed, 3.2% were seen once. This CDR3 comprises 15 residues. V was clipped by 3 bases and J by 1 base, with 10 bases between them. Germline CDR1 is SEHNR and CDR2 is FQNEAQ (reference sequence). This clonotype was obtained from a man younger than 35 who received the YFV17D yellow fever vaccine. The rearrangement joins TRBV7-9 to TRBJ2-1, with a tentative D call TRBD2 (5 bases). This sample comprised CD4+ T cells sorted from PBMCs, obtained 10 days after the yellow fever booster vaccination. The CDR3 region has the DNA TGTGCCAGCAGCTTCCGGGGATCATCCTACAATGAGCAGTTCTTC. Its protein is CASSFRGSSYNEQFF.